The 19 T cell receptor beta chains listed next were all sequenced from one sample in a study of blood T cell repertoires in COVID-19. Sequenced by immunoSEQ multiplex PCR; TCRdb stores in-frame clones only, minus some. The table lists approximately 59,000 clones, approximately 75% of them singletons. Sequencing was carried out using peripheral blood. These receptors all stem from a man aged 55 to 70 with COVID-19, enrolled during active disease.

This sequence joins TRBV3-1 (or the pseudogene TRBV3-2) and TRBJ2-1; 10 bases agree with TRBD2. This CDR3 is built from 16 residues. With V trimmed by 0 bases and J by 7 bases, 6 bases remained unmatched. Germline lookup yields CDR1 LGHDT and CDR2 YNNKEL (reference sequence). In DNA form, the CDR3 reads TGTGCCAGCAGCCAAGATCCACTAGCGGGGAGGAATGAGCAGTTCTTC. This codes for CASSQDPLAGRNEQFF.

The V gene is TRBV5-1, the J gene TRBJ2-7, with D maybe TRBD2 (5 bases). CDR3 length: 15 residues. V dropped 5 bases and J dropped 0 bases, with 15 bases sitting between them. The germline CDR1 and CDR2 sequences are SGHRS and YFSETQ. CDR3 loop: CASRRTFQDSYEQYF. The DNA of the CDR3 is TGCGCCAGCAGGAGGACTTTTCAAGACTCCTACGAGCAGTACTTC.

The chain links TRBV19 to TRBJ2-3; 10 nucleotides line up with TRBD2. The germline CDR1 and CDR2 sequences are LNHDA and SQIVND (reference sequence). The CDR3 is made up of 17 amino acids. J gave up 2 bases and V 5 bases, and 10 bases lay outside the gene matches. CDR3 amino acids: CASSSQAGGPVTDTQYF. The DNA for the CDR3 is TGTGCCAGTAGTTCCCAAGCGGGAGGGCCTGTCACAGATACGCAGTATTTT.

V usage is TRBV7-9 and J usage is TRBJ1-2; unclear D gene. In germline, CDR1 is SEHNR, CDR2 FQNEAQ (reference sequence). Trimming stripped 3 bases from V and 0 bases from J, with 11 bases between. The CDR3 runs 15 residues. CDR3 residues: CASSFGPLANYGYTF. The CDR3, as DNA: TGTGCCAGCAGCTTTGGTCCGTTAGCTAACTATGGCTACACCTTC. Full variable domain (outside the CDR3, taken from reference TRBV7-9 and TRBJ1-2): DTGVSQNPRHKITKRGQNVTFRCDPISEHNRLYWYRQTLGQGPEFLTYFQNEAQLEKSRLLSDRFSAERPKGSFSTLEIQRTEQGDSAMYLCASSFGPLANYGYTFGSGTRLTVV.

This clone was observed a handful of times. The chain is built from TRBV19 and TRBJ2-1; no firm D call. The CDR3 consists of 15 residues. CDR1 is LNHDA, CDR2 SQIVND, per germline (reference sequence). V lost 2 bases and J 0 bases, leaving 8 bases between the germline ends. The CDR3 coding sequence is TGTGCCAGTAGTATACAGGATAGCTCCTACAATGAGCAGTTCTTC. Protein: CASSIQDSSYNEQFF.

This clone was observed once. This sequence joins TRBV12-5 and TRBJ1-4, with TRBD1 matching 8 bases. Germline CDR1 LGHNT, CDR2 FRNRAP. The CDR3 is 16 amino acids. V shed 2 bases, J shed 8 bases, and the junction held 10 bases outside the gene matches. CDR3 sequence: CASGLQGARVGEKLFF. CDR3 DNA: TGTGCTAGTGGTTTGCAGGGGGCTCGGGTAGGGGAAAAACTGTTTTTT.

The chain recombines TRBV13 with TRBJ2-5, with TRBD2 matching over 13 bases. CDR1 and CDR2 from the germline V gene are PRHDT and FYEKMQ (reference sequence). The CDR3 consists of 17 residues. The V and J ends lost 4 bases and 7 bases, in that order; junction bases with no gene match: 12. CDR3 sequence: CASSSPGLAGPPGTQYF. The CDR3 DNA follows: TGTGCCAGCAGCTCCCCGGGACTAGCGGGACCCCCGGGGACCCAGTACTTC.

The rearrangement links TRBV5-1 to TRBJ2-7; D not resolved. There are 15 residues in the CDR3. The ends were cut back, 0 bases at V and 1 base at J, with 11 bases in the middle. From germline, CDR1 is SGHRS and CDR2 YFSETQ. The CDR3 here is CASSLAPGPSYEQYF. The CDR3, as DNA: TGCGCCAGCAGCTTGGCCCCAGGCCCTTCCTACGAGCAGTACTTC.

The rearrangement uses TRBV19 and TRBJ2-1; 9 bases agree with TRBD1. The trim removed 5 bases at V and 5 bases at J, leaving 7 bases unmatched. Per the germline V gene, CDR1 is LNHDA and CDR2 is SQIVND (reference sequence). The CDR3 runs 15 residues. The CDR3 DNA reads TGTGCCAGTAGTTCCGGGACAGGGTCCAACAATGAGCAGTTCTTC. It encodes CASSSGTGSNNEQFF.

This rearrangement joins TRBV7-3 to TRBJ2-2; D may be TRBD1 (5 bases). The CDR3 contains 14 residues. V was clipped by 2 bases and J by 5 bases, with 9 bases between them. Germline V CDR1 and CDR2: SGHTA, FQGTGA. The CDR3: CASSLVRATGELFF. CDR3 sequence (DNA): TGTGCCAGCAGCTTAGTCAGGGCGACCGGGGAGCTGTTTTTT.

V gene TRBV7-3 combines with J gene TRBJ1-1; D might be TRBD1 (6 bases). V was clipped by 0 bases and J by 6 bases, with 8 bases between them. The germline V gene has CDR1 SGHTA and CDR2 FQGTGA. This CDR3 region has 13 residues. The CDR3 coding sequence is TGTGCCAGCAGCTTAACTGGGACATCTGAAGCTTTCTTT. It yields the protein CASSLTGTSEAFF.

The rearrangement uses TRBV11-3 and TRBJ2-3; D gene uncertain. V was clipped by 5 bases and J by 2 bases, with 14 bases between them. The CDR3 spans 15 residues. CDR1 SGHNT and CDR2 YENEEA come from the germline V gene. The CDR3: CASSKTRSPTDTQYF. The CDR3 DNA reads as TGTGCCAGCAGCAAGACTCGGAGCCCCACAGATACGCAGTATTTT. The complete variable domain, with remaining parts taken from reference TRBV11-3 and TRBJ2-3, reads EAGVVQSPRYKIIEKKQPVAFWCNPISGHNTLYWYLQNLGQGPELLIRYENEEAVDDSQLPKDRFSAERLKGVDSTLKIQPAELGDSAVYLCASSKTRSPTDTQYFGPGTRLTVL.

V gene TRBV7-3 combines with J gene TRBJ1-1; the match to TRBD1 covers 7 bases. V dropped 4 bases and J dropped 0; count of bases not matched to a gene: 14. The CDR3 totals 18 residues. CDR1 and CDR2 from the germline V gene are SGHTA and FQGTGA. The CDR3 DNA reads TGTGCCAGCAGCTCCTACAGGGGTGGGAAGATCTTGAACACTGAAGCTTTCTTT. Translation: CASSSYRGGKILNTEAFF. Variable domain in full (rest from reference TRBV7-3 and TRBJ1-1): GAGVSQTPSNKVTEKGKYVELRCDPISGHTALYWYRQSLGQGPEFLIYFQGTGAADDSGLPNDRFFAVRPEGSVSTLKIQRTERGDSAVYLCASSSYRGGKILNTEAFFGQGTRLTVV.

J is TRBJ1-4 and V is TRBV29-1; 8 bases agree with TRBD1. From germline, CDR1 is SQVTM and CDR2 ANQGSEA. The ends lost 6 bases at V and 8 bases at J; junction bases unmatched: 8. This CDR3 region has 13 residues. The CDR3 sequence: CSVRTGSGEKLFF. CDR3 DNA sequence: TGCAGCGTCCGGACAGGGAGTGGGGAAAAACTGTTTTTT.

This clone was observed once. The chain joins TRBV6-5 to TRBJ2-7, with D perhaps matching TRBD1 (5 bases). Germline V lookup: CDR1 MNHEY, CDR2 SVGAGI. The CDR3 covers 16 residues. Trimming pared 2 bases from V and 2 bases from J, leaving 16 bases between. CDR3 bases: TGTGCCAGCAGTTACCCGTCGGGCAGGGTTACCTACGAGCAGTACTTC. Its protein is CASSYPSGRVTYEQYF.

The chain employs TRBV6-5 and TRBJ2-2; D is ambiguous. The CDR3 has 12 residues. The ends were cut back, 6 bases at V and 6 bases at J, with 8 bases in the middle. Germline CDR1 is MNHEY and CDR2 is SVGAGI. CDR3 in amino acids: CASRPGSGELFF. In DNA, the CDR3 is TGTGCCAGCAGACCGGGTTCCGGGGAGCTGTTTTTT.

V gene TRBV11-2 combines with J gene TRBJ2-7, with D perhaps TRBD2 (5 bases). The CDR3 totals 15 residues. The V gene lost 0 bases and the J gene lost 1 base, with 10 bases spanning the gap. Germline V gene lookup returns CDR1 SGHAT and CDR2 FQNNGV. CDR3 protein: CASSLEAAVSYEQYF. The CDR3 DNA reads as TGTGCCAGCAGCTTAGAAGCGGCGGTATCCTACGAGCAGTACTTC.

DNA for the CDR3: TGCGCCAGCAGGTTCCCGGACAGGGGGAATGAGCAGTTCTTC. Its translation: CASRFPDRGNEQFF. The chain recombines TRBV5-1 with TRBJ2-1; 10 bases line up with TRBD1. This CDR3 has 14 amino acids. The germline gives CDR1 SGHRS, CDR2 YFSETQ. Losses at the gene ends were 5 bases for V and 7 bases for J; bases not matched to a gene: 6.

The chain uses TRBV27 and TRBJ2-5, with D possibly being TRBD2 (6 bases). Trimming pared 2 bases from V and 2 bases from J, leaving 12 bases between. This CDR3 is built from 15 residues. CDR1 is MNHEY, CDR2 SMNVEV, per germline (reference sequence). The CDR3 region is CASSLDGTSQETQYF. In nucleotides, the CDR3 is TGTGCCAGCAGTTTAGACGGGACTTCTCAAGAGACCCAGTACTTC.